The next 13 T cell receptor beta chains were all read from a single sample in a study of CD8 T cells in Susac syndrome. Random hexamers were used to reverse transcribe an amount of about 0.45 to 1 ug RNA. TCRdb redid the calling of the immunoSEQ multiplex PCR reads with MiXCR, one entry per CDR3 protein. The table has hundreds of thousands of distinct CDR3 sequences, 85% to 95% seen once. Sequenced sample: CD4+ T cells from PBMCs. The origin of the receptors is a human donor with multiple sclerosis.

The chain combines TRBV7-2 with TRBJ2-3; a weak D match, TRBD2 (6 bases). This CDR3 contains 15 residues. CDR1 is SGHTA and CDR2 is FQGNSA in the germline V gene. Trimming cost V 5 bases and J 4 bases, with 16 bases left between them. CDR3 sequence (DNA): TGTGCCAGCAGCCCCTTGCGGGGAAGGGCAGATACGCAGTATTTT. Translated: CASSPLRGRADTQYF.

The chain recombines TRBV7-2 with TRBJ1-2, with D hard to call. Trimming stripped 5 bases from V and 1 base from J, with 14 bases between. Germline assignment: CDR1 SGHTA and CDR2 FQGNSA. This CDR3 region has 15 residues. This chain's CDR3 is CASSHVRKLNYGYTF. DNA for the CDR3: TGTGCCAGCAGCCACGTACGGAAGCTTAACTATGGCTACACCTTC.

This chain connects TRBV18 to TRBJ2-7, with unresolved D. The CDR3 sequence is 14 residues long. Deletions cut 6 bases from V and 5 bases from J, with 17 bases between. The V gene's germline CDR1 is KGHSH and CDR2 LQKENI. The CDR3 DNA is TGTGCCAGCTCTCGCGATCTAGAAAGGGACGAGCAGTACGTC. Translated: CASSRDLERDEQYV.

V is TRBV20-1 and J is TRBJ2-5; 15 nucleotides line up with TRBD2. The germline V gene has CDR1 DFQATT and CDR2 SNEGSKA (reference sequence). The CDR3 consists of 18 residues. After removal of 6 bases from V and 4 bases from J, the junction contained 15 bases not matched to a gene. The CDR3 here is CSAKDTGTSGGFPETQYF. In DNA, the CDR3 is TGCAGTGCCAAGGACACCGGGACTAGCGGGGGGTTCCCAGAGACCCAGTACTTC.

V is TRBV3-1 and J is TRBJ2-3; TRBD2 aligns across 9 bases. The length of the CDR3 is 17 residues. Germline V gene sequence: CDR1 LGHDT, CDR2 YNNKEL (reference sequence). With V trimmed by 1 base and J by 5 bases, 10 bases remained unmatched. CDR3 residues: CASSQVSGGRAGDTQYF. CDR3 DNA: TGTGCCAGCAGCCAAGTGTCTGGCGGGAGGGCAGGAGATACGCAGTATTTT.

The chain links TRBV5-1 to TRBJ1-6, with D uncertain. V was cut by 4 bases and J by 10 bases, with 12 bases left in between. Germline-derived CDR1 and CDR2 are SGHRS and YFSETQ. This CDR3 spans 13 amino acids. The CDR3 DNA reads as TGCGCCAGCAGCCTAACCATGGGATCACCCCTCCACTTT. Protein sequence: CASSLTMGSPLHF.

The chain joins TRBV6-5 to TRBJ1-2; D gene ambiguous. Per germline, CDR1 MNHEY and CDR2 SVGAGI. V was pared by 1 base and J by 3 bases, with 6 bases between. This CDR3 spans 13 amino acids. CDR3 protein: CASSYLADYGYTF. The CDR3 nucleotides read TGTGCCAGCAGTTACTTGGCAGACTATGGCTACACCTTC.

J is TRBJ1-6 and V is TRBV2; D gene ambiguous. CDR1 and CDR2 (germline): SNHLY, FYNNEI. The CDR3 extends over 16 amino acids. Trimming left V 6 bases short and J 0 bases short, with 12 bases between. In nucleotides, the CDR3 is TGTGCCAGCAGGAGGGAGGAGGGCTCCTATAATTCACCCCTCCACTTT. This encodes CASRREEGSYNSPLHF.

This chain connects TRBV3-1 to TRBJ1-1, with D hard to call. Deletions cut 5 bases from V and 4 bases from J, with 17 bases between. The CDR3 is 15 amino acids. Per germline, CDR1 LGHDT and CDR2 YNNKEL (reference sequence). CDR3 residues: CASSVMPGGGTEAFF. DNA of the CDR3: TGTGCCAGCAGCGTGATGCCCGGCGGTGGCACTGAAGCTTTCTTT. The full variable domain, with the rest looked up from reference TRBV3-1 and TRBJ1-1, is DTAVSQTPKYLVTQMGNDKSIKCEQNLGHDTMYWYKQDSKKFLKIMFSYNNKELIINETVPNRFSPKSPDKAHLNLHINSLELGDSAVYFCASSVMPGGGTEAFFGQGTRLTVV.

The J gene is TRBJ2-1, the V gene TRBV7-2; no reliable D call. The CDR3 totals 13 residues. Germline CDR1 reads SGHTA; CDR2 reads FQGNSA. The V gene lost 4 bases and the J gene lost 12 bases, with 16 bases spanning the gap. The CDR3: CASSSHLSVGQFF. As DNA, the CDR3 is TGTGCCAGCAGCTCCCACCTGTCGGTAGGGCAGTTCTTC.

CDR3 residues: CSARPPQGGEKLFF. CDR3 DNA sequence: TGCAGTGCTAGACCGCCCCAGGGGGGGGAAAAACTGTTTTTT. V gene TRBV20-1 combines with J gene TRBJ1-4; 7 positions agree with TRBD1. CDR1 and CDR2 from the germline V gene are DFQATT and SNEGSKA (reference sequence). V was pared by 2 bases and J by 8 bases, with 8 bases of the junction left unmatched. The length of the CDR3 is 14 residues.

The V gene is TRBV28, the J gene TRBJ2-7, with 8 bases aligning to TRBD2. The germline CDR1 and CDR2 sequences are MDHEN and SYDVKM. V shed 6 bases and J 3 bases; nucleotides not matched to a gene: 10. The CDR3 is 15 amino acids. The CDR3 DNA is TGTGCCAGCAGAGGCCCGGGGGGGCCTTTCTACGAGCAGTACTTC. Protein product: CASRGPGGPFYEQYF. Using reference TRBV28 and TRBJ2-7 for the parts outside the CDR3, the full variable domain is DVKVTQSSRYLVKRTGEKVFLECVQDMDHENMFWYRQDPGLGLRLIYFSYDVKMKEKGDIPEGYSVSREKKERFSLILESASTNQTSMYLCASRGPGGPFYEQYFGPGTRLTVT.

This clonotype has just one count. The chain combines TRBV27 with TRBJ2-5; no firm D call. Between the trimmed V and J ends, which lost 6 bases and 1 base, there was a span of 9 bases. CDR1 and CDR2 from the germline V gene are MNHEY and SMNVEV (reference sequence). The CDR3 has 13 residues. The CDR3 here is CASSPRVQETQYF. The CDR3 coding sequence is TGTGCCAGCAGCCCTAGGGTCCAAGAGACCCAGTACTTC.